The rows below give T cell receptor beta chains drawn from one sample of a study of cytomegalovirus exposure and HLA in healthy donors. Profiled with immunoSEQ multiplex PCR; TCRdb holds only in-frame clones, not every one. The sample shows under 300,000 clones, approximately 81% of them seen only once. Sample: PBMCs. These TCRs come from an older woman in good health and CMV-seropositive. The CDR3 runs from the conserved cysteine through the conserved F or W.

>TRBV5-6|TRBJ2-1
CASSLGGDEQFF
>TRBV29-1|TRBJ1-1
CSVEDTGGAANTEAFF
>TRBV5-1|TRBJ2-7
CASSFDRDYEQYF
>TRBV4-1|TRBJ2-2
CASSQTSLEPGELFF
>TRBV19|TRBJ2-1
CASSIYAGAGYNEQFF
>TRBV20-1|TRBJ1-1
CSAETATKAFF
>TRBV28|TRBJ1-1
CATVTGGRKAFF
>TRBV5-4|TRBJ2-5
CASSPSSRSQETQYF
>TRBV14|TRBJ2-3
CASSQEGGLGTDTQYF
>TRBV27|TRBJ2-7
CASSLVRGSYEQYF
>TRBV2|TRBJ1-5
CASSDGQGGQPQHF
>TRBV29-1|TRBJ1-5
CSVGAGGRNQPQHF
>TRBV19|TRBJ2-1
CASSMTSGRGNEQFF